These T cell receptor beta chains were read from a single sample in a study of shared clonotypes between healthy human individuals. TCRdb keeps only in-frame clones here, not all; method: immunoSEQ multiplex PCR. Of 500,000 to 550,000 clones in the sample, 95% to 96% were seen once. Sequencing was done on a sample of naive CD4+ T cells sorted from blood. These receptors originate from a woman aged 25 to 39 in good health. Each CDR3 is given with its conserved first and last residue. A D gene is named only where the DNA matches it firmly. Only part of the rows carry a size: once, few, many, or a class if the clone is expanded.

>-|TRBV5-1|TRBJ2-2|TRBD2|16
CASSWDSGTNTGELFF
TGCGCCAGCAGCTGGGATAGCGGGACTAACACCGGGGAGCTGTTTTTT
>-|TRBV28|TRBJ2-3|TRBD2|16
CASRDRLAGAQDTQYF
TGTGCCAGCAGGGACCGACTAGCGGGAGCACAAGATACGCAGTATTTT
>-|TRBV15|TRBJ2-7|TRBD2|15
CATSSRTSGSYEQYF
TGTGCCACCAGCAGCCGGACTAGCGGGTCCTACGAGCAGTACTTC
>-|TRBV21-1|TRBJ2-5|-|13
CASSKIDQETQYF
TGTGCCAGCAGCAAAATTGACCAAGAGACCCAGTACTTC
>-|TRBV15|TRBJ1-2|TRBD1|15
CATSRTGTGSYGYTF
TGTGCCACCAGCAGGACCGGGACAGGGTCTTATGGCTACACCTTC
>-|TRBV4-2|TRBJ1-1|TRBD1|15
CASSQEAGGNTEAFF
TGTGCCAGCAGCCAAGAAGCAGGGGGGAACACTGAAGCTTTCTTT
>-|TRBV2|TRBJ1-6|-|14
CASSEPVEGSPLHF
TGTGCCAGCAGTGAACCCGTGGAGGGGTCACCCCTCCACTTT
>-|TRBV7-2|TRBJ1-2|-|14
CARRRRGLDYGYTF
TGTGCCCGGAGGCGCAGGGGTTTGGACTATGGCTACACCTTC
>-|TRBV27|TRBJ1-2|-|14
CASSLSIGLAGYTF
TGTGCCAGCAGTTTATCGATCGGGTTGGCTGGCTACACCTTC
>-|TRBV11-2|TRBJ2-7|TRBD2|15
CASSPVAGGTYEQYF
TGTGCCAGCAGCCCTGTAGCGGGAGGAACCTACGAGCAGTACTTC
>-|TRBV27|TRBJ1-1|-|13
CASSPSGGTEAFF
TGTGCCAGCAGTCCATCGGGAGGCACTGAAGCTTTCTTT
>-|TRBV9|TRBJ2-3|TRBD1|16
CASSRRDSSSPDTQYF
TGTGCCAGCAGCAGAAGGGACAGCTCGAGCCCAGATACGCAGTATTTT
>-|TRBV28|TRBJ1-6|-|14
CASIRTGGASPLHF
TGTGCCAGCATCCGAACCGGGGGGGCTTCACCCCTCCACTTT
>once|TRBV18|TRBJ2-1|-|15
CASSLLEVPNNEQFF
TGTGCCAGCTCACTTCTGGAGGTGCCCAACAATGAGCAGTTCTTC
>-|TRBV9|TRBJ2-1|TRBD2|18
CASSPGAGGPNSYNEQFF
TGTGCCAGCAGCCCAGGAGCGGGAGGACCTAACTCCTACAATGAGCAGTTCTTC
>-|TRBV7-8|TRBJ1-2|TRBD1|14
CASSLADHRGGYTF
TGTGCCAGCAGCTTAGCGGATCACAGGGGTGGCTACACCTTC
>once|TRBV28|TRBJ1-1|-|17
CASSSLHRTKGNTEAFF
TGTGCCAGCAGTTCCTTGCATAGGACGAAGGGGAACACTGAAGCTTTCTTT
>-|TRBV28|TRBJ2-7|-|12
CASSSGNYEQYF
TGTGCCAGCAGTTCGGGGAACTACGAGCAGTACTTC
>-|TRBV18|TRBJ2-7|-|14
CASSPGRVPYEQYF
TGTGCCAGCTCACCAGGGCGGGTCCCCTACGAGCAGTACTTC
>-|TRBV20-1|TRBJ2-3|-|11
CSAGLGDTQYF
TGCAGTGCTGGGTTGGGCGATACGCAGTATTTT
>-|TRBV7-6|TRBJ2-5|-|12
CASSQGGETQYF
TGTGCCAGCAGCCAAGGTGGAGAGACCCAGTACTTC
>-|TRBV28|TRBJ1-5|-|17
CASSLEGGAYSNQPQHF
TGTGCCAGCAGTTTAGAGGGGGGAGCCTATAGCAATCAGCCCCAGCATTTT
>-|TRBV7-9|TRBJ2-5|-|11
CASSTEETQYF
TGTGCCAGCAGCACCGAGGAGACCCAGTACTTC
>-|TRBV4-1|TRBJ1-5|-|14
CASSPLGLNQPQHF
TGCGCCAGCAGCCCTTTGGGCCTTAATCAGCCCCAGCATTTT
>-|TRBV18|TRBJ2-7|TRBD1|16
CASSGRGQPDPYEQYF
TGTGCCAGCTCAGGAAGGGGACAGCCAGACCCCTACGAGCAGTACTTC
>-|TRBV5-1|TRBJ2-3|-|16
CASSPRGSGTGDTQYF
TGCGCCAGCAGCCCCCGGGGGTCGGGGACTGGAGATACGCAGTATTTT
>-|TRBV5-1|TRBJ2-1|-|14
CASRLSWEGDEQFF
TGCGCCAGCAGGTTAAGTTGGGAGGGGGATGAGCAGTTCTTC
>-|TRBV6-6|TRBJ1-5|TRBD1|16
CASSSLGTGGNQPQHF
TGTGCCAGCAGTTCACTCGGGACAGGGGGCAATCAGCCCCAGCATTTT
>-|TRBV27|TRBJ2-7|-|14
CASSLSLGSYEQYF
TGTGCCAGCAGTTTGTCCCTAGGCTCCTACGAGCAGTACTTC
>-|TRBV7-2|TRBJ2-7|-|14
CASSLERGYYEQYF
TGTGCCAGCAGCTTAGAGAGGGGCTACTACGAGCAGTACTTC
>-|TRBV7-9|TRBJ2-5|-|14
CASSRHRDIETQYF
TGTGCCAGCAGCCGACACAGGGACATCGAGACCCAGTACTTC
>-|TRBV7-2|TRBJ2-2|-|15
CASSLRTDFTGELFF
TGTGCCAGCAGCTTAAGGACAGATTTCACCGGGGAGCTGTTTTTT
>-|TRBV5-4|TRBJ1-4|-|17
CASSFRPLGPRGEKLFF
TGTGCCAGCAGCTTCCGACCGTTGGGGCCGAGGGGAGAAAAACTGTTTTTT
>-|TRBV5-1|TRBJ2-5|-|14
CASSWGLSGETQYF
TGCGCCAGCAGCTGGGGACTTTCCGGGGAGACCCAGTACTTC
>-|TRBV7-9|TRBJ2-1|TRBD1|14
CASSRDRGVDEQFF
TGTGCCAGCAGCCGGGACAGGGGTGTGGATGAGCAGTTCTTC
>-|TRBV6-8|TRBJ2-1|TRBD2|19
CASSLRGLAGGGSYNEQFF
TGTGCCAGCAGCCTAAGGGGACTAGCGGGAGGGGGGAGCTACAATGAGCAGTTCTTC
>-|TRBV28|TRBJ1-1|-|15
CASSSRGPLNTEAFF
TGTGCCAGCAGTAGCCGGGGGCCCTTGAACACTGAAGCTTTCTTT
>-|TRBV6-5|TRBJ1-2|-|14
CASSYSGGQYGYTF
TGTGCCAGCAGTTACTCGGGCGGACAGTATGGCTACACCTTC
>-|TRBV28|TRBJ1-2|-|12
CASIREPYGYTF
TGTGCCAGCATAAGGGAGCCCTATGGCTACACCTTC